This paragraph covers one TCR beta chain sequence. The target antigen is unknown. The data were taken from a study of T cell responses to AZD1222 COVID-19 vaccine. Study-level points and caveats: Donors were largely white British and mainly female; clonal diversity was possibly underestimated.

The CDR3 consists of 14 residues. The germline V and J ends were trimmed by 3 bases and 5 bases, with 11 bases remaining between them. From germline, CDR1 is LNHNV and CDR2 YYDKDF (reference sequence). Clones were read by immunoSEQ multiplex PCR, and TCRdb kept only the in-frame ones, dropping some. Seen here are roughly 120,000 clones, less than 90% observed once, and the top ten hold 1.6%. This chain links TRBV15 with TRBJ1-5; D ambiguous. Source: peripheral blood, taken on day 0 of AZD1222 vaccination. The sequence was obtained from an adult in good health. The CDR3 DNA follows: TGTGCCACCAGCAGTCCGGGGTCCTATCAGCCCCAGCATTTT. This encodes CATSSPGSYQPQHF.